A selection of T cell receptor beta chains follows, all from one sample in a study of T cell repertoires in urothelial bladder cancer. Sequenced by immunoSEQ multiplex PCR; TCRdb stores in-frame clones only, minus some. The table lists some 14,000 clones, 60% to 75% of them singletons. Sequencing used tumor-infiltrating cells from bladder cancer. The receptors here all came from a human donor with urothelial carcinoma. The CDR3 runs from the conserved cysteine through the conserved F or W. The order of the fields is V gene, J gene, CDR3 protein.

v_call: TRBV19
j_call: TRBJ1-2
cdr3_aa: CASSTQGVDPF

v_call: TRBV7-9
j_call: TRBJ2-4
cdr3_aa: CASSLGGQGVNIQYF

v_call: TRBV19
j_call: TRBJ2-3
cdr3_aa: CASLDQGTTDTQYF

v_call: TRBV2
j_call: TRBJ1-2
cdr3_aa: CASSQTGTFGPYGYTF

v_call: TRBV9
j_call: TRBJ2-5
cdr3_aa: CASSVEGSGGRETQYF

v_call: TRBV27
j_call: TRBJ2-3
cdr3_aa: CASSFAGGTDTQYF

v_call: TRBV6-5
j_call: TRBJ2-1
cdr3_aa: CASGTPPYNEQFF

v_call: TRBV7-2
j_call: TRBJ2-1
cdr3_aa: CASSLGGSRIEQFF

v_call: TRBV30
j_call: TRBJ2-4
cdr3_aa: CAWSIQGVTNIQYF

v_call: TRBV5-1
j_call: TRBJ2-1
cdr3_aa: CASSLAGAPNEQFF

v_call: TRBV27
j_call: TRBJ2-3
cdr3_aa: CASSLRGGSTDTQYF

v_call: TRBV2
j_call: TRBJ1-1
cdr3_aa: CASSEEREAFF

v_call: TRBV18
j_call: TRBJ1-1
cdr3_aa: CASSLPGHLNTEAFF

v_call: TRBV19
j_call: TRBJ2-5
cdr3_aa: CASSIPLANQETQYF

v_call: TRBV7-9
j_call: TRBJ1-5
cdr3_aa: CASSFGYQPQHF

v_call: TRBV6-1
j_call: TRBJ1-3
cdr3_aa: CASSELTGGAGNTIYF

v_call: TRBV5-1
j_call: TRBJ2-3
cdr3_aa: CASSQRTGGGFTDTQYF

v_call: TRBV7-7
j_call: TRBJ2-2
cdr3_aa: CASSPNPGTPNTGELFF

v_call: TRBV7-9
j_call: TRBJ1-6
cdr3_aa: CASSTRGGASPLHF

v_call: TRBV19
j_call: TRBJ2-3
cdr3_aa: CASSASRADTQYF

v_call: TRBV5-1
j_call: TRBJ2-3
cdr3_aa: CASSISDTQYF

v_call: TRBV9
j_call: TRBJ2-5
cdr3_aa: CASSVGSVQETQYF

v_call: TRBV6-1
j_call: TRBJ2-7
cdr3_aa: CASSEGHSYEQYF

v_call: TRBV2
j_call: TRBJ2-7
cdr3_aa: CASSEAPGGTYEQYF

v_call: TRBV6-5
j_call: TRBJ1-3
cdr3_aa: CASRSWALGNTIYF

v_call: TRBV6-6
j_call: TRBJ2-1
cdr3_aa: CASSQPSRGHNEQFF

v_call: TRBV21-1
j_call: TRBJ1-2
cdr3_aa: CASSTRSGVDGYTF

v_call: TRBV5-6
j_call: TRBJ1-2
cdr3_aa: CASKPTKTGVYGYTF